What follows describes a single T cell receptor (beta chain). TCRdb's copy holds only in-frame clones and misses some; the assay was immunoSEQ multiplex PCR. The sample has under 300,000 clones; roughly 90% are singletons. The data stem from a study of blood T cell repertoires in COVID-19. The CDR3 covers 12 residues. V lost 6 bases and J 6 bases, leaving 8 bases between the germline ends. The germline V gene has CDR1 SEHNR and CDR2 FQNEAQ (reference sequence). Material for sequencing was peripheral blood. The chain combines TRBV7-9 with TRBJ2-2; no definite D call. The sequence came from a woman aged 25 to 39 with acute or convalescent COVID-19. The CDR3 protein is CASSVVAGELFF. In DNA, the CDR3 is TGTGCCAGCAGTGTGGTAGCCGGGGAGCTGTTTTTT.